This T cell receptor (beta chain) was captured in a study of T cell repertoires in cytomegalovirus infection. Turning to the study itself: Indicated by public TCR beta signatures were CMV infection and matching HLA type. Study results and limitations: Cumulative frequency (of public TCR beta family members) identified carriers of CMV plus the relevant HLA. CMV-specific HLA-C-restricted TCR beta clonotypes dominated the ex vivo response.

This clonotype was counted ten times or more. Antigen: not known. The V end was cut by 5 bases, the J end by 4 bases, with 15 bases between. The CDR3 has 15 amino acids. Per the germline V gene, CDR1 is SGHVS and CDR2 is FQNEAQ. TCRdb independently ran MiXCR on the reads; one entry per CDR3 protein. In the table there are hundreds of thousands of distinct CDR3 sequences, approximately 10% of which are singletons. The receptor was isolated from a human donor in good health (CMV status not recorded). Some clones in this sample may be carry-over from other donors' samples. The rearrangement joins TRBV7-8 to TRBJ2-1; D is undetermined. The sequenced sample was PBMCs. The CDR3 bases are TGTGCCAGCAGCCTGACCACGGGCCCTTACAATGAGCAGTTCTTC. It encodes CASSLTTGPYNEQFF.